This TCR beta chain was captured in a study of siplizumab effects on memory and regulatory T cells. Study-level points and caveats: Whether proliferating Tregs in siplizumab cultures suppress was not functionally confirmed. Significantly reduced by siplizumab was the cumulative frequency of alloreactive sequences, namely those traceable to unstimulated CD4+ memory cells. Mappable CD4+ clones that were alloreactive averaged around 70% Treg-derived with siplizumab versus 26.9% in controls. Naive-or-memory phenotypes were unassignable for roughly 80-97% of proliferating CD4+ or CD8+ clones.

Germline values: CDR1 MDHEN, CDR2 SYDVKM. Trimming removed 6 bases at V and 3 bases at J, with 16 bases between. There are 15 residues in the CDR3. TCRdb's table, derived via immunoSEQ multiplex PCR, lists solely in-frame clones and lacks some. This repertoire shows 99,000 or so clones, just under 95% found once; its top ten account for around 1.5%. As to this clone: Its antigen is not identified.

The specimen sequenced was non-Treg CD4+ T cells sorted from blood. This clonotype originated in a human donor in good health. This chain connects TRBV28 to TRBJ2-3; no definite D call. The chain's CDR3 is CASRPTRFGTDTQYF. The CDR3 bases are TGTGCCAGCAGACCCACACGGTTTGGGACAGATACGCAGTATTTT.